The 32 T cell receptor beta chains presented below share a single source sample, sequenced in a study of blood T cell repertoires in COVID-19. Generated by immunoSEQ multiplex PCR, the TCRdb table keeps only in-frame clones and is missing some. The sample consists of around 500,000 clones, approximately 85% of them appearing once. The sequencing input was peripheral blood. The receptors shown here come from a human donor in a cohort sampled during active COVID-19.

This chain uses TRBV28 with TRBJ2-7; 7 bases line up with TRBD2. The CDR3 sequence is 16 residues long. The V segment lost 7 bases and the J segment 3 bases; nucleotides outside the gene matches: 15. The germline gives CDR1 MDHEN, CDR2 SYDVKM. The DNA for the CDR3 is TGTGCCAGCACCGCCTATCGGGCGGGACTATTCTACGAGCAGTACTTC. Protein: CASTAYRAGLFYEQYF.

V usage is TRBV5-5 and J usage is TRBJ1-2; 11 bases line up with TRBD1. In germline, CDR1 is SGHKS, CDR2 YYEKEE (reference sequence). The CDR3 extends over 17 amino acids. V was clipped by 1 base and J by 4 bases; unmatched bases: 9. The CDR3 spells CASSLRGRDRGTYGYTF. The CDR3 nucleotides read TGTGCCAGCAGCTTGAGAGGTCGGGACAGGGGGACCTATGGCTACACCTTC.

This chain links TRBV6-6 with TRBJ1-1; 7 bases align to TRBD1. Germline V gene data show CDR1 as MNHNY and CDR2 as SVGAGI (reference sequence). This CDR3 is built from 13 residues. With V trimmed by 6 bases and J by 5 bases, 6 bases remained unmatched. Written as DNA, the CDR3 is TGTGCCAGCAGCAGACAGGGAAGAACTGAAGCTTTCTTT. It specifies CASSRQGRTEAFF.

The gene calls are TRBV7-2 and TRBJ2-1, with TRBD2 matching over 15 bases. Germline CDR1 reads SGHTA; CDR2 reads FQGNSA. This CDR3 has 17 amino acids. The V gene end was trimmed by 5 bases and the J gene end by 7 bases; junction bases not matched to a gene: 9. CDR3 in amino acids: CASSAAGLAGGLNEQFF. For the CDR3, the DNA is TGTGCCAGCAGCGCGGCGGGACTAGCGGGAGGTTTAAATGAGCAGTTCTTC.

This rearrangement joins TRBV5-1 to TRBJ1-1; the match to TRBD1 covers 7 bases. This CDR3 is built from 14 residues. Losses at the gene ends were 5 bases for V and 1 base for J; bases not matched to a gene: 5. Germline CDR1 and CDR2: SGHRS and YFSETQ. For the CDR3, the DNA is TGCGCCAGCAGGACAGGGCTGGGGAACACTGAAGCTTTCTTT. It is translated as CASRTGLGNTEAFF.

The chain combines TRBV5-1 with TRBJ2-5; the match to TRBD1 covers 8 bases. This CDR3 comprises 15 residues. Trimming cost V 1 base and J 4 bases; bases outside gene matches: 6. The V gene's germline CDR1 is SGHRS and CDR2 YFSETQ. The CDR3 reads CASSLTGTGRETQYF. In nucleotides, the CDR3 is TGCGCCAGCAGCTTGACTGGGACAGGACGAGAGACCCAGTACTTC.

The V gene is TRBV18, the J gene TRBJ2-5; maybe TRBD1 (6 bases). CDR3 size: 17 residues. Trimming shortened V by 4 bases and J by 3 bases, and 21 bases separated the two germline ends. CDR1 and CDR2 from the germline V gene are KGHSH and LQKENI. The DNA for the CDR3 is TGTGCCAGCTCACTAATCTCCGGGACACAGGACAAAGAGACCCAGTACTTC. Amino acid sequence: CASSLISGTQDKETQYF. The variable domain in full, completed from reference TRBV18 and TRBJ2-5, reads NAGVMQNPRHLVRRRGQEARLRCSPMKGHSHVYWYRQLPEEGLKFMVYLQKENIIDESGMPKERFSAEFPKEGPSILRIQQVVRGDSAAYFCASSLISGTQDKETQYFGPGTRLLVL.

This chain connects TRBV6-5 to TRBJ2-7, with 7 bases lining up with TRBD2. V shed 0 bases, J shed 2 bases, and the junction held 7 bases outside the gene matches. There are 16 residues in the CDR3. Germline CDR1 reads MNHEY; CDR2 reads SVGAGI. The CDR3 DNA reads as TGTGCCAGCAGTTACTCGGTAGCGGGCAAACCCTACGAGCAGTACTTC. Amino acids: CASSYSVAGKPYEQYF.

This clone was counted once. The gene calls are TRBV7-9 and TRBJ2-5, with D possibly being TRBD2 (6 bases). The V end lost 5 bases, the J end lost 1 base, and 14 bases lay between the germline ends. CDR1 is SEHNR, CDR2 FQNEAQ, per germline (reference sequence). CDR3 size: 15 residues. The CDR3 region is CASSPLGGIQETQYF. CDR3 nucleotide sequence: TGTGCCAGCAGCCCCTTAGGAGGGATCCAAGAGACCCAGTACTTC.

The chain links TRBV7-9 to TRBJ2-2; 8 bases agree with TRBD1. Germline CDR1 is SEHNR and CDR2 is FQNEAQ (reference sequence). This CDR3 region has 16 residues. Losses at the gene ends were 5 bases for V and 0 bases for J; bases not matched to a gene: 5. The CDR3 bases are TGTGCCAGCAGCAAATGGACAGGGACGAACACCGGGGAGCTGTTTTTT. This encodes CASSKWTGTNTGELFF.

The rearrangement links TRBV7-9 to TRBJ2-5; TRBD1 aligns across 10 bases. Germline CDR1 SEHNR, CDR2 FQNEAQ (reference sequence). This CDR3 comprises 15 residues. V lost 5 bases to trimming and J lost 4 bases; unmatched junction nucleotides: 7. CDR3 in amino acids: CASSGGDRGTETQYF. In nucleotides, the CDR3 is TGTGCCAGCAGCGGAGGGGACAGGGGTACAGAGACCCAGTACTTC.

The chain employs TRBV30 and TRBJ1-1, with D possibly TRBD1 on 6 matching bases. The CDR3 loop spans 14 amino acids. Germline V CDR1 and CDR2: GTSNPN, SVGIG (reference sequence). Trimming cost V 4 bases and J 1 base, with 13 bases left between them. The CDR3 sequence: CAWNGGATNTEAFF. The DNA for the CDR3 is TGTGCCTGGAATGGGGGGGCAACGAACACTGAAGCTTTCTTT.

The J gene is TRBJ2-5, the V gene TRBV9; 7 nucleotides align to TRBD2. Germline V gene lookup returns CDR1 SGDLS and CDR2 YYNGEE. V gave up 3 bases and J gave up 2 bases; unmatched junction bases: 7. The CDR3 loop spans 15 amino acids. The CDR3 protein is CASSARDYKQETQYF. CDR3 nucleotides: TGTGCCAGCAGCGCCCGGGACTACAAGCAAGAGACCCAGTACTTC.

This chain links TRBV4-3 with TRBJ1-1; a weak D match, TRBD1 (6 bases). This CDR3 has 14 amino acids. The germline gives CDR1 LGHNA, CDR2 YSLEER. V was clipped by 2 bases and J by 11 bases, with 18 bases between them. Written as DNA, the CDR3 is TGCGCCAGCAGCCAAAATGGACAGATGGGGCATGCTTTCTTT. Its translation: CASSQNGQMGHAFF.

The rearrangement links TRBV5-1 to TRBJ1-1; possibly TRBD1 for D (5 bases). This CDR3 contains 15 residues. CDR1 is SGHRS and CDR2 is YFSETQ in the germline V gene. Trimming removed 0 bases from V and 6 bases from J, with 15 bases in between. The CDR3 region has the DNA TGCGCCAGCAGCTTGGCCACCCCAGGGCTGGCTGAAGCTTTCTTT. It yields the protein CASSLATPGLAEAFF. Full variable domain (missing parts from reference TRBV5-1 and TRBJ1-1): KAGVTQTPRYLIKTRGQQVTLSCSPISGHRSVSWYQQTPGQGLQFLFEYFSETQRNKGNFPGRFSGRQFSNSRSEMNVSTLELGDSALYLCASSLATPGLAEAFFGQGTRLTVV.

DNA of the CDR3: TGTGCCAGCTCACCGGGACCGCGGGGAAACATTCAGTACTTC. This encodes CASSPGPRGNIQYF. The chain employs TRBV18 and TRBJ2-4; TRBD2 might be the D (6 bases). CDR1 and CDR2 from the germline V gene are KGHSH and LQKENI. CDR3 length: 14 residues. With 3 bases removed from V and 6 bases from J, the gap between germline ends came to 12 bases.

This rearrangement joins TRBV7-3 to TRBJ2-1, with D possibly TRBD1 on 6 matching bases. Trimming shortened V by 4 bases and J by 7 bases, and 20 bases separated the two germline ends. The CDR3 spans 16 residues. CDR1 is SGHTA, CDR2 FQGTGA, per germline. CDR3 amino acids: CASSSLVVGRGNEQFF. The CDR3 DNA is TGTGCCAGCAGCTCCCTAGTCGTCGGTAGGGGGAATGAGCAGTTCTTC.

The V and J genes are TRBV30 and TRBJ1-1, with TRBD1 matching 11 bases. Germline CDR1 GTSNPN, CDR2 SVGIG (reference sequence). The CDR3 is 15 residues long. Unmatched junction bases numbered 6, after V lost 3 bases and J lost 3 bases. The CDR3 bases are TGTGCCTGGAGGGGACAGGGGGTTAGGTACACTGAAGCTTTCTTT. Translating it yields CAWRGQGVRYTEAFF.

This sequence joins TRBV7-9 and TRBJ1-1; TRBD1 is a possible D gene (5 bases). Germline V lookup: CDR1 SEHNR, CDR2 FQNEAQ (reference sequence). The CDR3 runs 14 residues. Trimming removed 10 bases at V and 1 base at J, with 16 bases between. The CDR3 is CATRPQGANTEAFF. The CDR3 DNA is TGTGCCACCCGACCACAAGGGGCGAACACTGAAGCTTTCTTT. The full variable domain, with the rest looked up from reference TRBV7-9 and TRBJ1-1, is DTGVSQNPRHKITKRGQNVTFRCDPISEHNRLYWYRQTLGQGPEFLTYFQNEAQLEKSRLLSDRFSAERPKGSFSTLEIQRTEQGDSAMYLCATRPQGANTEAFFGQGTRLTVV.

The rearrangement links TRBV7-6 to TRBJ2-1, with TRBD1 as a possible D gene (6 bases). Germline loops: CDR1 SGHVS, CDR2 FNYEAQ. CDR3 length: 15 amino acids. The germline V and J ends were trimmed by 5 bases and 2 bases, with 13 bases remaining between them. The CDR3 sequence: CASSPEWGPYNEQFF. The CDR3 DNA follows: TGTGCCAGCAGCCCTGAGTGGGGGCCCTACAATGAGCAGTTCTTC.

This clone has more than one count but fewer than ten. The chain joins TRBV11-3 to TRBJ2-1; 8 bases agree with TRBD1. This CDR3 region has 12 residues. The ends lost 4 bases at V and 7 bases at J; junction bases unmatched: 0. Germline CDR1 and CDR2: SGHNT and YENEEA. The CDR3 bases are TGTGCCAGCAGCTGGACAGGGAATGAGCAGTTCTTC. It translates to CASSWTGNEQFF.

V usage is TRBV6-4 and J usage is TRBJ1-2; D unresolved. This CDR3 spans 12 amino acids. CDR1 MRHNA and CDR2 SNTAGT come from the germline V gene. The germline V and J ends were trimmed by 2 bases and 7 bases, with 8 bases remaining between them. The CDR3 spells CASSDRPGGYTF. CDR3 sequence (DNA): TGTGCCAGCAGTGACCGGCCGGGTGGCTACACCTTC.

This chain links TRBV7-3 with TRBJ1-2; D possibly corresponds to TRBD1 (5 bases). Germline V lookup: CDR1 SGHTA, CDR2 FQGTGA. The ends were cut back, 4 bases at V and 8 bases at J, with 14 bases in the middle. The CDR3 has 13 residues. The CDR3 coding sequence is TGTGCCAGCAGCTCGCGGGACGGCAGCGGCTACACCTTC. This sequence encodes CASSSRDGSGYTF. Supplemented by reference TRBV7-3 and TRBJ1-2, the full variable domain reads GAGVSQTPSNKVTEKGKYVELRCDPISGHTALYWYRQSLGQGPEFLIYFQGTGAADDSGLPNDRFFAVRPEGSVSTLKIQRTERGDSAVYLCASSSRDGSGYTFGSGTRLTVV.

The CDR3: CAITLTGYTEAFF. DNA of the CDR3: TGTGCCATTACCCTGACAGGGTACACTGAAGCTTTCTTT. V gene TRBV10-3 combines with J gene TRBJ1-1; 7 nucleotides match TRBD1. The trim removed 9 bases at V and 3 bases at J, leaving 7 bases unmatched. The CDR3 sequence is 13 residues long. Germline values: CDR1 ENHRY, CDR2 SYGVKD.

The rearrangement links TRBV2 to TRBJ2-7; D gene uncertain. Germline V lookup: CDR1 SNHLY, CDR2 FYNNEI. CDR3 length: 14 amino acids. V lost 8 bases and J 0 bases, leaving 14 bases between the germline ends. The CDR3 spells CASQYEKASYEQYF. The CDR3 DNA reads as TGTGCCAGCCAATACGAAAAAGCCTCCTACGAGCAGTACTTC.

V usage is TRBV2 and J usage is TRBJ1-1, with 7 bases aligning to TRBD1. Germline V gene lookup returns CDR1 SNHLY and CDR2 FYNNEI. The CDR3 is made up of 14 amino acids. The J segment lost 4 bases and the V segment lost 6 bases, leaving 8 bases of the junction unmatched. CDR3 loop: CASSPQGDGTEAFF. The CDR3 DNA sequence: TGTGCCAGCAGCCCCCAGGGGGACGGCACTGAAGCTTTCTTT.

CDR3 nucleotide sequence: TGTGCCAGCAGTTTATCTACAGCAACCTCTGGGGCCAACGTCCTGACTTTC. Its protein product is CASSLSTATSGANVLTF. This chain uses TRBV27 with TRBJ2-6, with D uncertain. The V and J ends lost 0 bases and 0 bases respectively, with 9 bases between them. Germline CDR1 is MNHEY and CDR2 is SMNVEV (reference sequence). CDR3 length: 17 residues.

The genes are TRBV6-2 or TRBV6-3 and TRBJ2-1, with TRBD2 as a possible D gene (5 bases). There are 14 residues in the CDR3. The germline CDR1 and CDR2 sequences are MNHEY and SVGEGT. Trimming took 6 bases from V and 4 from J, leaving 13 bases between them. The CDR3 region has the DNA TGTGCCAGCAGCTTCGGGCGGGTGTACAATGAGCAGTTCTTC. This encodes CASSFGRVYNEQFF.

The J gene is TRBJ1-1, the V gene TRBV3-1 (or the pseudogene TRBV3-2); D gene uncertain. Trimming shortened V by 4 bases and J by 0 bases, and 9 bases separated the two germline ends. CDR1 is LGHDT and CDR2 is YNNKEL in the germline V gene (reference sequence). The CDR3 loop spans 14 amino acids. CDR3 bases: TGTGCCAGCAGCCCACGGGGAATGAACACTGAAGCTTTCTTT. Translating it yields CASSPRGMNTEAFF.

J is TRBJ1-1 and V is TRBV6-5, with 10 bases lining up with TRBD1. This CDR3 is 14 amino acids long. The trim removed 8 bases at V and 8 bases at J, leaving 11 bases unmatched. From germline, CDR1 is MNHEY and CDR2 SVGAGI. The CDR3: CASDPDRGLPEAFF. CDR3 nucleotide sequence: TGTGCCAGCGATCCAGACAGGGGGCTTCCGGAAGCTTTCTTT.

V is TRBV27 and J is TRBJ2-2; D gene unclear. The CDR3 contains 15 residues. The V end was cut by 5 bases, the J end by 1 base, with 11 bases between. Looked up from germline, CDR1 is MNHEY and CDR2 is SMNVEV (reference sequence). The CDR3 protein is CASSEHSGNTGELFF. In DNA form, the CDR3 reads TGTGCCAGCAGTGAACACAGTGGGAACACCGGGGAGCTGTTTTTT.

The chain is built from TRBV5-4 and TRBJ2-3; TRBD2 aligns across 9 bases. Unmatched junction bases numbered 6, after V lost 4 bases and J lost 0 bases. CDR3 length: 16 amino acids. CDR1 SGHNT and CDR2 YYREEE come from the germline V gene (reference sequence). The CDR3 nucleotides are TGTGCCAGCAGCAATAGCGGGAGAGCGAGCACAGATACGCAGTATTTT. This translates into CASSNSGRASTDTQYF.